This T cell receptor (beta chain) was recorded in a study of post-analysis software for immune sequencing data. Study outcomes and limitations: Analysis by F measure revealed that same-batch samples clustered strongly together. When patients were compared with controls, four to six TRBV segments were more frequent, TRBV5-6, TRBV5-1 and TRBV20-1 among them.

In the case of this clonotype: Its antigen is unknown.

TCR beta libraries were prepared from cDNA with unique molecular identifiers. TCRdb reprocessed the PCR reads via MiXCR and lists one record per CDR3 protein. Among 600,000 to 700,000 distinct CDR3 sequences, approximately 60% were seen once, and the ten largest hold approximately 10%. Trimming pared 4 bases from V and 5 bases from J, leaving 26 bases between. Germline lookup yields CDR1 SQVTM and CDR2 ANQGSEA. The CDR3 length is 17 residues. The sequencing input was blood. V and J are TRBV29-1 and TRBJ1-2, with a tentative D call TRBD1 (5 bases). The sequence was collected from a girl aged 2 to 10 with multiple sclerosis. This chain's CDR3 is CSVVGTPPDGEGYGYTF. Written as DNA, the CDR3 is TGCAGCGTTGTAGGGACCCCGCCGGATGGGGAAGGATATGGCTACACCTTC.